This T cell receptor beta chain was captured by sequencing in a study of cytomegalovirus exposure and HLA in healthy donors. About this clone itself: Its antigen is as yet unknown.

CDR1 is SEHNR and CDR2 is FQNEAQ in the germline V gene (reference sequence). The CDR3 totals 14 residues. V lost 4 bases, J lost 2 bases, and 1 base stayed unmatched. Produced via immunoSEQ multiplex PCR; TCRdb's table is partial and in-frame only. This table has 71,000 or so clones, about 95% appearing once. Notes on the study in general: The listing of some 170 TCR beta chains classed them as cytomegalovirus-associated. The CMV antigen specificity of a few CMV-associated chains was confirmed through in vitro analysis.

The clonotype comes from a woman aged 18-29 years in good health and CMV-seronegative. The specimen was PBMCs. The chain couples TRBV7-9 to TRBJ2-5, with 10 bases lining up with TRBD2. CDR3 in amino acids: CASSSLAGQETQYF. DNA of the CDR3: TGTGCCAGCAGCTCACTAGCGGGACAAGAGACCCAGTACTTC.